The present entry profiles one TCR beta chain with its context. The antigen is not known. The sample comes from a study of beta chain features in type 1 diabetes. Points from the study as a whole: Healthy donors had naive, central memory and Treg TCRB repertoires that appeared less similar than those seen among patients. TCRB CDR3 length was moderately but significantly reduced in all four CD4+ subsets of Type 1 diabetes patients.

Of the isolated RNA, all was reverse transcribed, and so the sequenced material was expressed TCRB transcripts. Produced via immunoSEQ multiplex PCR; TCRdb's table is partial and in-frame only. Of 200,000 to 300,000 clones in the sample, roughly 22% were seen once. J was trimmed by 2 bases and V by 5 bases; bases with no gene match: 1. CDR1 and CDR2 (germline): SGHTA, FQGTGA. The CDR3 totals 15 residues. The sample consisted of naive CD4+ T cells from blood. The chain joins TRBV7-3 to TRBJ2-1; 12 nucleotides agree with TRBD2. This receptor was obtained from a woman aged 40 to 50 with type 1 diabetes. CDR3 nucleotides: TGTGCCAGCAGCCTAGCGGGAGGGGCCTACAATGAGCAGTTCTTC. This sequence encodes CASSLAGGAYNEQFF.